The 2 T cell receptor beta chains below come from one sample, sequenced in a study of OX40 agonist ivuxolimab in advanced cancers. Repertoires were generated with immunoSEQ multiplex PCR, while TCRdb's copy carries only in-frame clones and drops some. The sample has tens of thousands of clones; about nine tenths are singletons. The sequences come from CD4+ or CD8+ T cells sorted from blood, collected in a trial of the OX40 agonist ivuxolimab. These receptors all come from an adult with an advanced solid tumor such as melanoma, head and neck, liver or kidney cancer.

The chain combines TRBV7-6 with TRBJ2-5; no definite D call. Germline loops: CDR1 SGHVS, CDR2 FNYEAQ. Trimming took 6 bases from V and 4 from J, leaving 18 bases between them. There are 15 residues in the CDR3. The CDR3 reads CASSSWSSRGETQYF. CDR3 coding DNA: TGTGCCAGCAGTTCCTGGTCAAGTAGAGGAGAGACCCAGTACTTC.

V gene TRBV5-6 combines with J gene TRBJ2-7, with no clear D. Germline V gene lookup returns CDR1 SGHDT and CDR2 YYEEEE. This CDR3 region has 14 residues. V was shortened by 4 bases and J by 4 bases, with 15 bases between the two germline ends. The CDR3 sequence is CASSLPGSSYEQYF. CDR3 coding DNA: TGTGCCAGCAGCCTTCCCGGGTCCTCATACGAGCAGTACTTC.